This record covers a single T cell receptor beta chain. In this sample, this clonotype turned up a few times. Its antigen is still unknown. No base quality information exists; no much larger clone differs at one position. The library was obtained by RACE. Sequencing was performed on a NextSeq 500. During library preparation, unique molecular identifiers were attached to individual cDNA molecules so that TCRs could be counted quantitatively and reproducibly. Both TCR alpha and TCR beta chains were sequenced from each blood RNA sample. The authors' analysis ran thus. Samples had a median of roughly 91,000 TCRs, with a range from roughly 23,224 to 750,000. V, J and CDR3 annotation of the TCR reads was performed with the Decombinator software suite. For the PS versus PT1 abundance plots, all samples were subsampled to the same number of TCRs (28,000). Expanded TCRs were defined as absent before sensitization and observed at least eight times at the 2-week time point. Using fastp trimming at Q25 and MiXCR clonotype assembly, TCRdb reanalyzed the public sequencing data and kept in-frame beta chains. CDR3 protein sequences are deduplicated, and each keeps its most common genes and DNA. TCRdb's processing, not the study's, gives the V and J calls here. This sample holds about 110,000 distinct CDR3 sequences; 9.5% to 12% were observed only once. Roughly 3.3% of the sample is held by the ten biggest clonotypes.

The data belong to a study of human T cells and chemical hapten exposure (TCRdb year 2021). About the full investigation: For sensitization, 2% DPC in acetone was applied to an approximately 2 cm by approximately 2 cm area of upper inner arm skin. Throughout the study period of 20 to 30 weeks, patients also received therapeutic DPC doses to the scalp every week. Patch testing was performed on the upper back with Finn chambers containing 0.01% DPC, and the patch tests were scored after 6 days according to International Contact Dermatitis Research Group standards. The mostly female patient cohort included alopecia areata with under or over 50% scalp involvement, alopecia totalis and alopecia universalis. The libraries were sequenced as a pool, and the TCR yield per sample differed mostly because of small variations in library volumes within the pool. Peripheral blood TCR repertoire changes were tracked in vivo in alopecia patients during primary and secondary sensitization to the hapten diphenylcyclopropenone (DPC). Patient blood was sampled pre-sensitization (week 0) and at 2, 6 and about 24 weeks after DPC sensitization. Twenty-nine alopecia patients gave blood for TCR sequencing at one to four time points (pre-sensitization, 2, 6 and 24 weeks).

The junction carries 13 bases between V and J, which are trimmed by 0 bases and 2 bases respectively. The CDR3, from cysteine to phenylalanine, totals 15 residues. CDR3 DNA only is kept here, 45 bases in frame from base 1. The germline V gene (reference sequence) specifies GTSNPN as CDR1 and SVGIG as CDR2. The time point label, read with the paper, signifies: patch test 1, 2 weeks after DPC sensitization. This sample's treatment or condition label indicates: therapeutic diphenylcyclopropenone sensitization with weekly scalp DPC. Blood at each patch-test visit was drawn before the patch test was applied. Patients were considered eligible if aged 18 to 70, diagnosed with alopecia and deemed suitable for DPC therapy, and patients were excluded if pregnant. Total RNA was extracted from unfractionated whole blood collected in Tempus Blood RNA tubes. The study at large found these results: DPC sensitization did not change the number of TCRs with a frequency above 1 in 1000, and there was no evidence of changes in global repertoire structure. All patients had alopecia, a presumed autoimmune disease, so their immune response might differ from that of healthy individuals. Significantly more large CDR3 similarity clusters were formed by expanded TCRs than by pre-sensitization or healthy control sets, consistent with antigen-driven responses. Repeated subsampling changed both the strength of the expansion versus patch-test correlation and the threshold at which the correlation became significant. Patch test score was positively correlated with the number of PT1 expanded TCRs, with significance at thresholds 8, 16 and 32 but not at 4.

The source is a woman aged 40-49 years with alopecia areata. Some clones in this sample may be carry-over from other donors' samples. The receptor chain draws on TRBV30 and TRBJ1-2; the D segment could be TRBD1, given 5 matching bases. Material: whole blood, obtained in connection with sensitization to the hapten diphenylcyclopropenone (DPC). CDR3 region: CAWSVPGWGNYGYTF. The DNA sequence is TGTGCCTGGAGTGTACCGGGGTGGGGGAACTATGGCTACACCTTC.